This T cell receptor beta chain comes out of a study of cytomegalovirus exposure and HLA in healthy donors. Germline-derived CDR1 and CDR2 are MDHEN and SYDVKM. CDR3 length: 19 amino acids. V lost 3 bases to trimming and J lost 5 bases; unmatched junction nucleotides: 18. It was with 60 Vbeta and 13 Jbeta primers that the PCR ran. Method: immunoSEQ multiplex PCR; TCRdb's copy keeps in-frame clones and lacks some. This table has about 270,000 clones, 86% appearing once. V and J are TRBV28 and TRBJ2-1; 8 nucleotides line up with TRBD2. Sequencing was performed on PBMCs. This TCR came from a man between 35 and 55 years old in good health and CMV-seropositive. CDR3 region: CASSFPLRSGSFYDNEQFF. In DNA, the CDR3 is TGTGCCAGCAGTTTCCCTCTTCGGAGCGGGAGTTTTTACGACAATGAGCAGTTCTTC.